This T cell receptor beta chain was profiled in a study of T cells in Graves' hyperthyroidism and ophthalmopathy. Findings of the study overall: The model predicted ophthalmopathy a median around 6 months before onset.

The TCR beta CDR3 regions underwent amplification using RNA transcripts as the source. Researchers ran a first-round RT-PCR on the TCR CDR3 using the HTBI primer set. TCRdb passed the multiplex PCR reads through MiXCR, listing each CDR3 protein once. The sample yields hundreds of thousands of distinct CDR3 sequences, around 16% seen once. This clonotype occurred many times. Antigen unknown. Under 3 months was the duration of disease in ophthalmopathy patients, who also had a Clinical Activity Score of at least 3 and a NOSPECS grade of at least 4. Looked up from germline, CDR1 is SGHRS and CDR2 is YFSETQ. Trimming left V 3 bases short and J 4 bases short, with 11 bases between. This CDR3 comprises 14 residues.

This TCR was sampled from a woman aged 40 to 50 with Graves' ophthalmopathy. Source material: blood. This sequence joins TRBV5-1 and TRBJ2-1; perhaps TRBD2 as D (6 bases). The CDR3 loop is CASSSSRGYNEQFF. CDR3 coding DNA: TGCGCCAGCAGCTCGAGCCGGGGGTACAATGAGCAGTTCTTC. The full variable domain, in which reference TRBV5-1 and TRBJ2-1 provide the parts outside the CDR3, is KAGVTQTPRYLIKTRGQQVTLSCSPISGHRSVSWYQQTPGQGLQFLFEYFSETQRNKGNFPGRFSGRQFSNSRSEMNVSTLELGDSALYLCASSSSRGYNEQFFGPGTRLTVL.